The following is a T cell receptor beta chain sequence with its context. Its specific antigen is unknown. Per-base qualities were not stored, and no clone one base away is much larger. At one collaborating source in Seattle, patients were enrolled during active infection and were followed longitudinally through the course of disease. The collaborating institutions used their own protocols to collect whole blood in K2EDTA tubes. For TCRbeta analysis, collaborator samples were shipped as frozen whole blood, as isolated PBMCs, or as DNA extracted from either sample type. The source of the sample is a study of blood T cell repertoires in COVID-19 (TCRdb year 2020). Regarding the research as a whole: The collaborator samples originated in the United States, Italy and Spain and spanned the acute and convalescent phases of COVID-19. The material from the prospective study consisted of cDNA or gDNA derived from T cells, B-cell-depleted T cells, or PBMCs. Subjects who had been exposed to COVID-19, were actively infected with it, or had recovered from it provided the deeply sampled blood TCRbeta repertoires that made up the dataset. The repertoires were released in a freely available public database meant as a resource for research on the immune response to SARS-CoV-2. Samples came from the ongoing ImmuneRACE study (first 160 participants) plus 1,254 subjects from 6 global collaborators. Nearly every sample came with metadata listing a de-identified subject ID, COVID-19 status, age in years and sex. HLA class I and class II types, where available, came from metadata supplied by the sample provider rather than from assay-based typing. Overall study outcomes, separate from this receptor: The quantity of clinical and demographic metadata differed by source and by participant and was supplied without curation.

The immunoSEQ Assay, a bias-controlled multiplex PCR, was used to amplify TCRbeta CDR3 regions from genomic DNA. The published analysis was carried out like this. Nucleated cell counts per sample were estimated from amplification of reference gene primers within the assay. To quantify the absolute abundance of each unique TCRbeta CDR3 rearrangement, sequence reads were collapsed and filtered. For each sample, productive Simpson clonality was calculated as the square root of Simpson's diversity index over productive rearrangements. The table was pulled from immuneACCESS by TCRdb, which kept in-frame rearrangements only. Such tables lose some clones; where checked, under half of the loss comes from unresolved V genes, and the rest has no known cause. V and J calls and clone size follow that table, whereas D and trimming were derived from the DNA. Within this sample are 100,000 or so clones, with about 85% of them counted one time only. In total, the top ten clones hold around 5% of the sample.

The TCR originated in a woman in her fifties or sixties with COVID-19, enrolled during active disease. The sample consisted of peripheral blood.

The nucleotides are TGTGCCAGCAGCTTGGACAGGGGGCCGCTCTCCTACGAGCAGTACTTC. Translation gives CASSLDRGPLSYEQYF. The chain joins TRBV7-6 to TRBJ2-7, with 11 middle bases fitting TRBD1. At the junction V is shortened by 3 bases and J by 0 bases; bases outside the gene matches: 4. From cysteine to phenylalanine, the CDR3 is 16 amino acids long. The only DNA kept is the CDR3, 48 bases in frame from the first base. CDR1 and CDR2 were assigned from the germline V gene as SGHVS and FNYEAQ.